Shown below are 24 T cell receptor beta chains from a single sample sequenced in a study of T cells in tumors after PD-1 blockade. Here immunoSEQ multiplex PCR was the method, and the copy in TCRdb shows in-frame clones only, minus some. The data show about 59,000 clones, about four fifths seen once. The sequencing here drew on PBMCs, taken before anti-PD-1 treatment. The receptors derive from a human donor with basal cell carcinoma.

CDR3 coding DNA: TGTGCCAGCAGCCGCCCGGGGGGTGAAAAACTGTTTTTT. It encodes CASSRPGGEKLFF. This chain uses TRBV7-9 with TRBJ1-4, with D perhaps TRBD1 (5 bases). Germline V gene lookup returns CDR1 SEHNR and CDR2 FQNEAQ (reference sequence). V was cut by 5 bases and J by 7 bases, with 11 bases left in between. The CDR3 has 13 residues.

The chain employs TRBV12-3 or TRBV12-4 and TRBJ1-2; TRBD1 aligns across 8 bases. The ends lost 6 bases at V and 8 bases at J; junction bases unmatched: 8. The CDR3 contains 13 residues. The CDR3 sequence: CASSPRDRKGYTF. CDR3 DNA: TGTGCCAGCAGCCCCCGGGACAGGAAAGGCTACACCTTC.

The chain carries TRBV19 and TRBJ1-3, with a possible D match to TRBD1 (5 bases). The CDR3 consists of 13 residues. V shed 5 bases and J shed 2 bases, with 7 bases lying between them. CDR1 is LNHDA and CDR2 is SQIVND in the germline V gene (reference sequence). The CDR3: CASSSTAGNTIYF. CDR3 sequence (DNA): TGTGCCAGTAGTTCGACAGCTGGAAACACCATATATTTT.

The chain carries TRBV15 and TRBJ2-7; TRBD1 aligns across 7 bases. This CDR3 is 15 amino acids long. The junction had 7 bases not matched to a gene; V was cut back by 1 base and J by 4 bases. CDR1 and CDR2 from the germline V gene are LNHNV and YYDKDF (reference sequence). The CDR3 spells CATSRAQGEGYEQYF. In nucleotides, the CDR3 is TGTGCCACCAGCAGAGCTCAGGGGGAAGGTTACGAGCAGTACTTC. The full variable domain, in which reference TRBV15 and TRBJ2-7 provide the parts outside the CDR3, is DAMVIQNPRYQVTQFGKPVTLSCSQTLNHNVMYWYQQKSSQAPKLLFHYYDKDFNNEADTPDNFQSRRPNTSFCFLDIRSPGLGDTAMYLCATSRAQGEGYEQYFGPGTRLTVT.

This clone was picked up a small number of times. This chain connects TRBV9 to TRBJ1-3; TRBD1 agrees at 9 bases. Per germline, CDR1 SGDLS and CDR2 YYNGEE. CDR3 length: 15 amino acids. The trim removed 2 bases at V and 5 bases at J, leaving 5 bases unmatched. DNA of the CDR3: TGTGCCAGCAGCGTCGGAGGGACAGGGAGAAACACCATATATTTT. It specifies CASSVGGTGRNTIYF.

The CDR3, as DNA: TGTGCCAGCAGCTTCGGACTGTGGGGACGCACAGATACGCAGTATTTT. Translation: CASSFGLWGRTDTQYF. This chain joins TRBV7-8 and TRBJ2-3; D may be TRBD1 or TRBD2 (5 bases each). Trimming stripped 3 bases from V and 1 base from J, with 14 bases between. The CDR3 has 16 residues. Germline V gives CDR1 SGHVS, CDR2 FQNEAQ.

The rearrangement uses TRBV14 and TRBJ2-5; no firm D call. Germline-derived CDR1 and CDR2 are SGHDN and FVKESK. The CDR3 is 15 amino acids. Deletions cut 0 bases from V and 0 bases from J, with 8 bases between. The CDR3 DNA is TGTGCCAGCAGCCAAGATCTGGGCCACCAAGAGACCCAGTACTTC. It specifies CASSQDLGHQETQYF.

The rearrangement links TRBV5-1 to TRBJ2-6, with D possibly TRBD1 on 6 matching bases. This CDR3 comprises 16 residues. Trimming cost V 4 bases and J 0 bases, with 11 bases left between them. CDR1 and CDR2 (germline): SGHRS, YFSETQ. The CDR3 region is CASSLQGSSGANVLTF. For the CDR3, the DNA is TGCGCCAGCAGCCTACAGGGTTCCTCTGGGGCCAACGTCCTGACTTTC.

CDR3 nucleotides: TGTGCCAGCACCCCTCTTGGGGGTAACACTGAAGCTTTCTTT. Its protein is CASTPLGGNTEAFF. This sequence joins TRBV6-6 and TRBJ1-1, with D possibly matching TRBD1 (5 bases). CDR3 length equals 14 residues. Looked up from germline, CDR1 is MNHNY and CDR2 is SVGAGI (reference sequence). With 7 bases removed from V and 2 bases from J, the gap between germline ends came to 14 bases.

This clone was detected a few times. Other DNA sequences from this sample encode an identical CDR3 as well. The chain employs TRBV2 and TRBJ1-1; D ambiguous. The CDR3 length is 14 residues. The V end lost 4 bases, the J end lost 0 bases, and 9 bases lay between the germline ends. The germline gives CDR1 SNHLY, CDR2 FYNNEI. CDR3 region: CASSGRLMNTEAFF. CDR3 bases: TGTGCCAGCAGTGGGAGATTGATGAACACTGAAGCTTTCTTT.

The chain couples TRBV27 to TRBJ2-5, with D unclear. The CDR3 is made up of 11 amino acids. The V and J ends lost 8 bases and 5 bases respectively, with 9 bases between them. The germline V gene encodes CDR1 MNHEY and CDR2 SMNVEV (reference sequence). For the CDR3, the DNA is TGTGCCAGCCTGTTTGATGAGACCCAGTACTTC. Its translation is CASLFDETQYF.

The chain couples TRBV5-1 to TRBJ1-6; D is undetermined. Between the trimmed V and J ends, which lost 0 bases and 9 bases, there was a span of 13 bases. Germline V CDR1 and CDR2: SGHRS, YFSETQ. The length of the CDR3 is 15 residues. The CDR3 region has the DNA TGCGCCAGCAGCTTGGAAGCGGACGGTAGTTCACCCCTCCACTTT. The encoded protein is CASSLEADGSSPLHF.

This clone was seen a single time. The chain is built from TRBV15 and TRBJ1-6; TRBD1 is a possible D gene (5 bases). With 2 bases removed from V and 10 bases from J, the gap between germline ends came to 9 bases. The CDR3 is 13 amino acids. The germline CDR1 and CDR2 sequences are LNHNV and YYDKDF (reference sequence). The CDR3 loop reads CATSRQGSSPLHF. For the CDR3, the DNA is TGTGCCACCAGCAGACAGGGATCCTCACCCCTCCACTTT. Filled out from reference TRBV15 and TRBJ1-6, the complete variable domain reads DAMVIQNPRYQVTQFGKPVTLSCSQTLNHNVMYWYQQKSSQAPKLLFHYYDKDFNNEADTPDNFQSRRPNTSFCFLDIRSPGLGDTAMYLCATSRQGSSPLHFGNGTRLTVT.

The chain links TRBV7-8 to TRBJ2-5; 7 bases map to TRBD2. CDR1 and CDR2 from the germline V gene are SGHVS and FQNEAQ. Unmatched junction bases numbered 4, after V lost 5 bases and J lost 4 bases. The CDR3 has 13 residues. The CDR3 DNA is TGTGCCAGCAGCCGGGGGGTAGTAGAGACCCAGTACTTC. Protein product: CASSRGVVETQYF.

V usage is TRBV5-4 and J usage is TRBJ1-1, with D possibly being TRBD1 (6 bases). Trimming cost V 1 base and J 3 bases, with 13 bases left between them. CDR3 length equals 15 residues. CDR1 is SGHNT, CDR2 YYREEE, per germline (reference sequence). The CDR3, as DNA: TGTGCCAGCAGCTTGACAGGGTTTGTCGACACTGAAGCTTTCTTT. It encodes CASSLTGFVDTEAFF.

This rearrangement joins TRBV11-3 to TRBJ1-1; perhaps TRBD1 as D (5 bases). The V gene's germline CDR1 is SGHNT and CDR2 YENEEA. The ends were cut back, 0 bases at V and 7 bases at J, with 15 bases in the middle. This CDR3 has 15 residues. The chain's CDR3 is CASSLDLAATGEAFF. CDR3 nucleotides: TGTGCCAGCAGCTTAGATCTAGCCGCCACAGGTGAAGCTTTCTTT.

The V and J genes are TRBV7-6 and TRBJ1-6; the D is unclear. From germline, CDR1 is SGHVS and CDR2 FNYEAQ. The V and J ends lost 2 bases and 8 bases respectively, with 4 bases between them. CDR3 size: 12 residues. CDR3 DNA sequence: TGTGCCAGCAGCTTACTGCATTCACCCCTCCACTTT. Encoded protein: CASSLLHSPLHF.

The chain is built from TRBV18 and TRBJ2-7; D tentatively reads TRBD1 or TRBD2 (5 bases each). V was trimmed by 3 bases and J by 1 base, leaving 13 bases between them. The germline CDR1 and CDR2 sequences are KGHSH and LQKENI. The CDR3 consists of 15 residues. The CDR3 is CASSPGMGRSYEQYF. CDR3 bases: TGTGCCAGCTCACCGGGGATGGGACGATCCTACGAGCAGTACTTC.

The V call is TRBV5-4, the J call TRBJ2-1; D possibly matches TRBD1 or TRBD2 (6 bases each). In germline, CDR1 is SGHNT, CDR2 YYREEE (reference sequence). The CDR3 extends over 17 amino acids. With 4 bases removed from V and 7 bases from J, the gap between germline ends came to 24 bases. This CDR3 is CASSAVPTGATGNEQFF. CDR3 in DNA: TGTGCCAGCAGCGCCGTCCCCACGGGGGCCACGGGGAATGAGCAGTTCTTC.

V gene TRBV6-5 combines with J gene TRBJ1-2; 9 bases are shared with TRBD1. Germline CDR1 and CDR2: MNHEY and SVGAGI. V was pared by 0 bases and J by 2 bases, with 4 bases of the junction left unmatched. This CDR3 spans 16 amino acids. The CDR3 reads CASSYSGTGNNYGYTF. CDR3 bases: TGTGCCAGCAGTTACTCGGGGACAGGGAACAACTATGGCTACACCTTC.

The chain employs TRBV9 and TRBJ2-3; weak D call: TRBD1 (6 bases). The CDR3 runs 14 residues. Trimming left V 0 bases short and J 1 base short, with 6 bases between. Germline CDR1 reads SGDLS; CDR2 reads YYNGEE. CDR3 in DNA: TGTGCCAGCAGCGTAGAGGGGGGCACAGATACGCAGTATTTT. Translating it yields CASSVEGGTDTQYF.

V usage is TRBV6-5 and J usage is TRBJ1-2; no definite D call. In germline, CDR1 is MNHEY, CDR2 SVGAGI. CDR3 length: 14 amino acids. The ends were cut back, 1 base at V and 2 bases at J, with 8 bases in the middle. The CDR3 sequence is CASSYFPGNYGYTF. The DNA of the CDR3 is TGTGCCAGCAGTTACTTTCCGGGAAACTATGGCTACACCTTC.

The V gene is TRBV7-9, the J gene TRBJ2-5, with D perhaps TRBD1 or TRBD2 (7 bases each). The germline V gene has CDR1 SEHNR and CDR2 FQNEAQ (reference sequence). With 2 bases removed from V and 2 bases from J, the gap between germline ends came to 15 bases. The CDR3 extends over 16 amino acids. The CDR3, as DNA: TGTGCCAGCAGCTTAAGCGGGACAGCCCTTCAAGAGACCCAGTACTTC. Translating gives CASSLSGTALQETQYF.

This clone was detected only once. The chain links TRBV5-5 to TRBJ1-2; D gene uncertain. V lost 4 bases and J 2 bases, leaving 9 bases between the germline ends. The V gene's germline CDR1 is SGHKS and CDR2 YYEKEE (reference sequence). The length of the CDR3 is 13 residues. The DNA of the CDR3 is TGTGCCAGCAGCGCGGGAGACAACTATGGCTACACCTTC. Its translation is CASSAGDNYGYTF.